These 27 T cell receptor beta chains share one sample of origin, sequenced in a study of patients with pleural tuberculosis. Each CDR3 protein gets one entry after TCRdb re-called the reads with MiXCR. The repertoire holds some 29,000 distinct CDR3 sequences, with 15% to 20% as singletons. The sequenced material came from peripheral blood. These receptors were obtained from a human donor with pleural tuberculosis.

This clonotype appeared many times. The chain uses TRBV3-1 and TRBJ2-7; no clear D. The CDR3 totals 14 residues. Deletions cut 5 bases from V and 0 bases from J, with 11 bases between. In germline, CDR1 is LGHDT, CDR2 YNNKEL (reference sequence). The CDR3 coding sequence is TGTGCCAGCAGCTTGTCTGATAGCTCCTACGAGCAGTACTTC. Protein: CASSLSDSSYEQYF.

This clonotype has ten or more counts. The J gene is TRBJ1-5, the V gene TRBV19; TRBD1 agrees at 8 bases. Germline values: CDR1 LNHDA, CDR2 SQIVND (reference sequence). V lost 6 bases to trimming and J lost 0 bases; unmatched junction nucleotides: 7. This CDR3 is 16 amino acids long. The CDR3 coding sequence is TGTGCCAGTAGAGATCAGGGGGCACGTAGCAATCAGCCCCAGCATTTT. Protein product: CASRDQGARSNQPQHF.

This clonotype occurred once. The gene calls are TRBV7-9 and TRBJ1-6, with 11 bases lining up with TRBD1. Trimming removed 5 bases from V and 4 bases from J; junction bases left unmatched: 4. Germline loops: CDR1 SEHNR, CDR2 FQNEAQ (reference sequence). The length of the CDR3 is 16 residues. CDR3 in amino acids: CASSIGTGGYNSPLHF. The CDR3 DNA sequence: TGTGCCAGCAGCATAGGGACAGGGGGTTATAATTCACCCCTCCACTTT. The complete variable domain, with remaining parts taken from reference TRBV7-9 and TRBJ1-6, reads DTGVSQNPRHKITKRGQNVTFRCDPISEHNRLYWYRQTLGQGPEFLTYFQNEAQLEKSRLLSDRFSAERPKGSFSTLEIQRTEQGDSAMYLCASSIGTGGYNSPLHFGNGTRLTVT.

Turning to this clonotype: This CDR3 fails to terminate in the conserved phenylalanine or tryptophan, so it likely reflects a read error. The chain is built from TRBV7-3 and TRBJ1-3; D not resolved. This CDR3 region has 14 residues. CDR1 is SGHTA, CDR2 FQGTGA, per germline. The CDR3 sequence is CTSSLDGPGNTIYS. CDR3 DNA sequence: TGTACCAGCAGCTTAGATGGACCTGGAAACACCATATATTCT.

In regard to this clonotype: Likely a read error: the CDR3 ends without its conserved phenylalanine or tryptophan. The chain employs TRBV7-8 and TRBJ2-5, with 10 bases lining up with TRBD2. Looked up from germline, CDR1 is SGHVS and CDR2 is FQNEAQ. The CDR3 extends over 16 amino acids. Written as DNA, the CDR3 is TGTGCCATCAGCTTCTCGAGCGGGGGGGCCTGGGAGACCCAGTACCTC. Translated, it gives CAISFSSGGAWETQYL.

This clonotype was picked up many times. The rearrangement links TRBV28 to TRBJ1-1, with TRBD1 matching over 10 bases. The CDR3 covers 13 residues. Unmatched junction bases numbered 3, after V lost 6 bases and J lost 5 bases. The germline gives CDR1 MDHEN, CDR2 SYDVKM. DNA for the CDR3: TGTGCCAGCAGGGACAGGGGGAGGACTGAAGCTTTCTTT. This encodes CASRDRGRTEAFF.

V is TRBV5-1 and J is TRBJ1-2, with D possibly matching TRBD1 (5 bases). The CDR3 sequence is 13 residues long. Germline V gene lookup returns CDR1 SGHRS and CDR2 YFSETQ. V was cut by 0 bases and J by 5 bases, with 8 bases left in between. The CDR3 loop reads CASSLGDGYGYTF. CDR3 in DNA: TGCGCCAGCAGCTTGGGGGACGGATATGGCTACACCTTC.

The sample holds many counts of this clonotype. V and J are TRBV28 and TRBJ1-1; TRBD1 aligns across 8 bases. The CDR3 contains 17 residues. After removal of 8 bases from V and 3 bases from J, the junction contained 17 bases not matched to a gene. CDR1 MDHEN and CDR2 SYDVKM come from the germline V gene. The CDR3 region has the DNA TGTGCCAGCCCGGTACGGGCAGGGGGCCTACGGTACACTGAAGCTTTCTTT. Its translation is CASPVRAGGLRYTEAFF. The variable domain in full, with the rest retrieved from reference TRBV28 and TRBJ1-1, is DVKVTQSSRYLVKRTGEKVFLECVQDMDHENMFWYRQDPGLGLRLIYFSYDVKMKEKGDIPEGYSVSREKKERFSLILESASTNQTSMYLCASPVRAGGLRYTEAFFGQGTRLTVV.

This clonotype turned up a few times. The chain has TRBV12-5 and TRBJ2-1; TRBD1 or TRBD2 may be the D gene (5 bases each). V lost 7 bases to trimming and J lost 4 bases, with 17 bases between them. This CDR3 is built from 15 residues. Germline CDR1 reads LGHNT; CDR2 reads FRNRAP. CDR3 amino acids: CASAHTGPSYNEQFF. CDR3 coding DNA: TGTGCTAGTGCCCACACGGGACCATCATACAATGAGCAGTTCTTC.

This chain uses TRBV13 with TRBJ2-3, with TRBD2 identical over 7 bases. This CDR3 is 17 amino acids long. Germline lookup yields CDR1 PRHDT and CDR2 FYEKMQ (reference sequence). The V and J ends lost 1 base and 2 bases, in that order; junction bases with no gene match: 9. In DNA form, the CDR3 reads TGTGCCAGCAGCTTAGCCTTAGCGGGCCCGAACACAGATACGCAGTATTTT. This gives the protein CASSLALAGPNTDTQYF.

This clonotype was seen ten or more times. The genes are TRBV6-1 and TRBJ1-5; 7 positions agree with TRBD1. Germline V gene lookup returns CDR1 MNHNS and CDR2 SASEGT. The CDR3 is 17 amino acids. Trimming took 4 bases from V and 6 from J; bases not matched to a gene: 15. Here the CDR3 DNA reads TGTGCCAGCAGTGTCGCCCGGGTCAGGGGGGCGGGTCAGCCCCAGCATTTT. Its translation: CASSVARVRGAGQPQHF.

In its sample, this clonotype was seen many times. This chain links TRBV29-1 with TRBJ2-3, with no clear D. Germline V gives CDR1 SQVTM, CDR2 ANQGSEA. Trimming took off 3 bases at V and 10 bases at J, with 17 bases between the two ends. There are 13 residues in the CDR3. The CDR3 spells CSVEAPLIGAQYF. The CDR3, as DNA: TGCAGCGTTGAGGCGCCCCTAATTGGTGCGCAGTATTTT.

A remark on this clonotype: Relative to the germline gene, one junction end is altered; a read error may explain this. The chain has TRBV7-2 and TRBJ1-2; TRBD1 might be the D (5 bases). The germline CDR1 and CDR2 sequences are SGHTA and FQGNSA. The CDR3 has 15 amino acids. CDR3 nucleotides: TGCGCCAGCAGCTTTAATAGGGGAACCTCCTATGGCTACACCTTC. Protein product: CASSFNRGTSYGYTF. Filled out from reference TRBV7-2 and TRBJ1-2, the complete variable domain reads GAGVSQSPSNKVTEKGKDVELRCDPISGHTALYWYRQSLGQGLEFLIYFQGNSAPDKSGLPSDRFSAERTGGSVSTLTIQRTQQEDSAVYLCASSFNRGTSYGYTFGSGTRLTVV.

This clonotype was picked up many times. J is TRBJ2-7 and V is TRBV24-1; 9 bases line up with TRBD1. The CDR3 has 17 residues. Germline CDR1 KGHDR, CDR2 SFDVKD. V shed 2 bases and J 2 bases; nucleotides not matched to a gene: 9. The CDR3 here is CATSDSGTGIAAYEQYF. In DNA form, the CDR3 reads TGTGCCACCAGTGATTCCGGGACAGGGATAGCAGCCTACGAGCAGTACTTC.

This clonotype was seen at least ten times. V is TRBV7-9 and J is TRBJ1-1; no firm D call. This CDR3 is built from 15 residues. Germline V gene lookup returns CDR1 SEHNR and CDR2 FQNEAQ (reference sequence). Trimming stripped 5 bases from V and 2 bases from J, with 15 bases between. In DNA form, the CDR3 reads TGTGCCAGCAGCCCCCTTAACTTGGGAAACACTGAAGCTTTCTTT. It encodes CASSPLNLGNTEAFF.

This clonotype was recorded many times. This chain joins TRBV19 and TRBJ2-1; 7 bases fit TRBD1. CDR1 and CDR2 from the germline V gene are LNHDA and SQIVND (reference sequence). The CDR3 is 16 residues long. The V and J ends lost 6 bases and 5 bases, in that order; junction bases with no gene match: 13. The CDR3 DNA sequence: TGTGCCAGTAGGGTTGCCTCAGGGGGTCGTAACAATGAGCAGTTCTTC. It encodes CASRVASGGRNNEQFF.

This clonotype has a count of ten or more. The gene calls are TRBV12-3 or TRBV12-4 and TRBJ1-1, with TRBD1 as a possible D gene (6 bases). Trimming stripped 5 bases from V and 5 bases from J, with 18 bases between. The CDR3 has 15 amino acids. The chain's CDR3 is CASSHTSPGVTEAFF. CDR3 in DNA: TGTGCCAGCAGTCATACGAGTCCAGGGGTTACTGAAGCTTTCTTT.

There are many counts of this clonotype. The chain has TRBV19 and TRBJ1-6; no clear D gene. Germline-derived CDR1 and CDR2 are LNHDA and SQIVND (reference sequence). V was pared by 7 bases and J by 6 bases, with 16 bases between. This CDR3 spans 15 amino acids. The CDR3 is CASIQTAPGNSPLHF. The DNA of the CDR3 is TGTGCCAGTATCCAAACGGCGCCGGGTAATTCACCCCTCCACTTT.

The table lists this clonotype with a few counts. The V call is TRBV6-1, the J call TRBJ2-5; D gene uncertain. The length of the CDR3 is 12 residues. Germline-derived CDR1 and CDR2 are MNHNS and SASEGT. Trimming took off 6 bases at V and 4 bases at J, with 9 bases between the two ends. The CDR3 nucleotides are TGTGCCAGCAGCCCCTCACGAGAGACCCAGTACTTC. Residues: CASSPSRETQYF.

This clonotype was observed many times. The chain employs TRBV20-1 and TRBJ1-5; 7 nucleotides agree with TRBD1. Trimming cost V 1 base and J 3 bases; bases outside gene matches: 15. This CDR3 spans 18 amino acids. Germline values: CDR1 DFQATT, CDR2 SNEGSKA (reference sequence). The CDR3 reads CSARATGAIPGNNQPQHF. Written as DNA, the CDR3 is TGCAGTGCTAGAGCTACAGGGGCGATTCCCGGAAACAATCAGCCCCAGCATTTT.

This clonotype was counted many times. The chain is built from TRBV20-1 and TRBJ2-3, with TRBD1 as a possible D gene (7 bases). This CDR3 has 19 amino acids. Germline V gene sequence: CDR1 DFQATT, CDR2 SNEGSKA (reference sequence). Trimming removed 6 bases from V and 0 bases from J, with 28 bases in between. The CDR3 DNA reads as TGCAGTGCGAACCCTCTGAGGGGGACTGGGACAGCTAGCACAGATACGCAGTATTTT. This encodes CSANPLRGTGTASTDTQYF.

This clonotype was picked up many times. The CDR3 DNA is TGTGCCAGCAGTGAAAGGGGGACAGGCCTGAACACTGAAGCTTTCTTT. Its protein is CASSERGTGLNTEAFF. This chain connects TRBV2 to TRBJ1-1; TRBD1 aligns across 8 bases. V shed 2 bases, J shed 0 bases, and the junction held 5 bases outside the gene matches. The CDR3 is 16 residues long. CDR1 and CDR2 (germline): SNHLY, FYNNEI.

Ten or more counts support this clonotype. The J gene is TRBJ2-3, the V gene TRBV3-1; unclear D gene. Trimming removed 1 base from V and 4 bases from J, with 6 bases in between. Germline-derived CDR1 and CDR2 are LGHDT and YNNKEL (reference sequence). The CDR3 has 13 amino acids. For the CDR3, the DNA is TGTGCCAGCAGCCAAGTTTTGTCAGATACGCAGTATTTT. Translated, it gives CASSQVLSDTQYF.

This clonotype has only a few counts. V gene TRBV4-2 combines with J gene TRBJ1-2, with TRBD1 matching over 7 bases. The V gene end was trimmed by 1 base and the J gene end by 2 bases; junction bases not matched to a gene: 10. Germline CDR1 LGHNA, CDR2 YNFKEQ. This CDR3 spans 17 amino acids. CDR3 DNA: TGTGCCAGCAGCCAAGGGCGAGGGACAGTCCAGAACTATGGCTACACCTTC. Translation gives CASSQGRGTVQNYGYTF.

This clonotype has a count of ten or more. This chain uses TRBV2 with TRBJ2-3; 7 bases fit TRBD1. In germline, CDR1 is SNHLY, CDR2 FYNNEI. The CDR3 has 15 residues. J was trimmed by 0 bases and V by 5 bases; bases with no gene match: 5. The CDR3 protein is CASSWTGRSTDTQYF. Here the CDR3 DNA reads TGTGCCAGCAGTTGGACAGGAAGAAGCACAGATACGCAGTATTTT.

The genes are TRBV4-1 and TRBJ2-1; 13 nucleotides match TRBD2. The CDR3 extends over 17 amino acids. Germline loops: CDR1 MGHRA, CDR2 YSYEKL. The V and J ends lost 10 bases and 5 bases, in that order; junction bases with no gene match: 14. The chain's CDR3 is CANRSGLAGSSNNEQFF. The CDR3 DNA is TGCGCCAACAGATCGGGACTAGCGGGGTCGTCCAACAATGAGCAGTTCTTC.

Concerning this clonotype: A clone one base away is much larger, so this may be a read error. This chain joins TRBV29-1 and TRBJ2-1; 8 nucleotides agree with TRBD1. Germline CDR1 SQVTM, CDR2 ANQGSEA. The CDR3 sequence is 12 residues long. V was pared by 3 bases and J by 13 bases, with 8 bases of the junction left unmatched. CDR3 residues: CSVDRGLETQFF. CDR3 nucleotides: TGCAGCGTTGACAGGGGGCTGGAGACCCAGTTCTTC.